This TCR beta chain was recorded in a study of PD-1 and CTLA-4 blockade in melanoma. V lost 0 bases and J 4 bases, leaving 7 bases between the germline ends. The CDR3 consists of 13 residues. CDR1 and CDR2 (germline): SGHDT, YYEEEE. Assay used: immunoSEQ multiplex PCR; TCRdb lists only in-frame clones, some missing. This table has 20,000 to 25,000 clones, 88% appearing once. The receptor comes from a human donor with melanoma. This sample comprised CD8+ T cells from peripheral blood, obtained before anti-PD-1 treatment. V usage is TRBV5-6 and J usage is TRBJ1-1; the D gene is possibly TRBD1 (5 bases). Here the CDR3 reads CASSLEGSTEAFF. DNA for the CDR3: TGTGCCAGCAGCTTGGAGGGGTCCACTGAAGCTTTCTTT.